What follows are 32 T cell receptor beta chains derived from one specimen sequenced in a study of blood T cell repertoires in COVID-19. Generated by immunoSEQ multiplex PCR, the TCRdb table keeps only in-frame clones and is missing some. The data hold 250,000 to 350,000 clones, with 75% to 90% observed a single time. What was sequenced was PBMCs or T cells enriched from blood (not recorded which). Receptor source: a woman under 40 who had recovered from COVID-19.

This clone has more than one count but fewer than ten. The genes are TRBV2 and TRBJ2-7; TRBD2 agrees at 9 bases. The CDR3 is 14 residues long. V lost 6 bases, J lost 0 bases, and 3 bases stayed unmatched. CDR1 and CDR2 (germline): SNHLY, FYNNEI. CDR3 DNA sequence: TGTGCCAGCAGGGCTAGCGGGAACTCCTACGAGCAGTACTTC. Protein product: CASRASGNSYEQYF.

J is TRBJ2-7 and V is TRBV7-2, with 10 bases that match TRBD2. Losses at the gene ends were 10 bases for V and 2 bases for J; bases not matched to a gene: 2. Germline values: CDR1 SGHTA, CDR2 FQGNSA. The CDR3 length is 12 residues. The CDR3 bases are TGTGCCACAACTAGCGGGGCCTACGAGCAGTACTTC. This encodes CATTSGAYEQYF. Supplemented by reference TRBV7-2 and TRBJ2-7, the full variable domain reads GAGVSQSPSNKVTEKGKDVELRCDPISGHTALYWYRQSLGQGLEFLIYFQGNSAPDKSGLPSDRFSAERTGGSVSTLTIQRTQQEDSAVYLCATTSGAYEQYFGPGTRLTVT.

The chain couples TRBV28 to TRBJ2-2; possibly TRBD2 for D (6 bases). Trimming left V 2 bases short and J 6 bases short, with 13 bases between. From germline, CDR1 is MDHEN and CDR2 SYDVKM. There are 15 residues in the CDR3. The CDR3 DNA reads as TGTGCCAGCAGTTTAAGCACAGGCGGGGCCGGGGAGCTGTTTTTT. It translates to CASSLSTGGAGELFF.

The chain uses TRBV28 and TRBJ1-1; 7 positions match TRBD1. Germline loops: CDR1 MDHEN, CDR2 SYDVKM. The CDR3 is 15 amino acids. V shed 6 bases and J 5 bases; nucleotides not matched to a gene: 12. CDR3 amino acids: CASRSPGGRGTEAFF. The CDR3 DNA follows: TGTGCCAGCAGGTCCCCAGGGGGGCGAGGAACTGAAGCTTTCTTT.

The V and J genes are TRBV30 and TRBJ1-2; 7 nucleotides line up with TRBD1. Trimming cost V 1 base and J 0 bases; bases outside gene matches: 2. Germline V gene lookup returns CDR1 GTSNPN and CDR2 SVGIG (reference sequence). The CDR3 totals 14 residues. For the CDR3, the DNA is TGTGCCTGGAGTGGGGGACAGCCTAACTATGGCTACACCTTC. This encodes CAWSGGQPNYGYTF.

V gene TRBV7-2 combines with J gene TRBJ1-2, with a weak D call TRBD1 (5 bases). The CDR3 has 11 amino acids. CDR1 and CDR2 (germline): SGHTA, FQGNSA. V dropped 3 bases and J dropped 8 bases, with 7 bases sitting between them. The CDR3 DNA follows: TGTGCCAGCAGCTTGGGGGGAGGCTACACCTTC. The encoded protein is CASSLGGGYTF.

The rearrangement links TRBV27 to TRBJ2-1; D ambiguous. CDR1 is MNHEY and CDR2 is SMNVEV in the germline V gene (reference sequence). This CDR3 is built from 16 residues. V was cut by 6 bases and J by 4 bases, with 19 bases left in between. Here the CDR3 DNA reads TGTGCCAGCAGCCCTCTAGGCCAGATCTTTTACAATGAGCAGTTCTTC. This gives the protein CASSPLGQIFYNEQFF.

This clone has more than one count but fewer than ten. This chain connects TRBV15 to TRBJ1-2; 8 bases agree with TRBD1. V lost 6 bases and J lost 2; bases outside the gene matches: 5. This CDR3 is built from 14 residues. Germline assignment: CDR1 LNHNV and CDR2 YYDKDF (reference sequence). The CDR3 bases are TGTGCCACCAGGTCGGACAGGGCCAACTATGGCTACACCTTC. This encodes CATRSDRANYGYTF.

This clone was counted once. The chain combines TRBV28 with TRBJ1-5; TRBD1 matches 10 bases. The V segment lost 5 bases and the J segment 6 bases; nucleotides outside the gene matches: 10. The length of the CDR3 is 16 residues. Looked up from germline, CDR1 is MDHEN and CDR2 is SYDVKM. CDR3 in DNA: TGTGCCAGCAGTCCAACAAAGGGACAGGGGAGTCAGCCCCAGCATTTT. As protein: CASSPTKGQGSQPQHF.

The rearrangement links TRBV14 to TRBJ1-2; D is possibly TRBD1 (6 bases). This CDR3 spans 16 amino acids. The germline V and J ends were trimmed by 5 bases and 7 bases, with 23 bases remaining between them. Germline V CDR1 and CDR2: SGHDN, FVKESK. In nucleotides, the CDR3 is TGTGCCAGCAGCAAAAAGGGGGGGACTCAATCGGGTGGCTACACCTTC. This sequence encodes CASSKKGGTQSGGYTF.

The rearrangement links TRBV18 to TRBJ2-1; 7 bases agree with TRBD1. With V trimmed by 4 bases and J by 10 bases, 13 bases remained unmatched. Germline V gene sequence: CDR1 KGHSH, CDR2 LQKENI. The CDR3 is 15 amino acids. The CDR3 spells CASSRGIAGGEEQFF. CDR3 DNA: TGTGCCAGCTCACGAGGCATAGCAGGGGGAGAAGAGCAGTTCTTC. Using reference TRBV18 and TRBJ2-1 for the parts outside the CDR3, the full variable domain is NAGVMQNPRHLVRRRGQEARLRCSPMKGHSHVYWYRQLPEEGLKFMVYLQKENIIDESGMPKERFSAEFPKEGPSILRIQQVVRGDSAAYFCASSRGIAGGEEQFFGPGTRLTVL.

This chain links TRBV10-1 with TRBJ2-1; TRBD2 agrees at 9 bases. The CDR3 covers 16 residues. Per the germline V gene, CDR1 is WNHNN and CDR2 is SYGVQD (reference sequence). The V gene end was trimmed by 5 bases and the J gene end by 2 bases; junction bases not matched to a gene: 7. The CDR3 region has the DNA TGCGCCAGCAGTCACGGACTAGCGACTACCTACAATGAGCAGTTCTTC. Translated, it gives CASSHGLATTYNEQFF.

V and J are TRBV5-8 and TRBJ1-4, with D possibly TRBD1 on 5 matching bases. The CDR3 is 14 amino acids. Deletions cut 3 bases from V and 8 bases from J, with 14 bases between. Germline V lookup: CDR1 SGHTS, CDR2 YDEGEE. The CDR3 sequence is CASSYLARGEKLFF. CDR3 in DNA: TGTGCCAGCAGCTACCTTGCCCGGGGGGAAAAACTGTTTTTT.

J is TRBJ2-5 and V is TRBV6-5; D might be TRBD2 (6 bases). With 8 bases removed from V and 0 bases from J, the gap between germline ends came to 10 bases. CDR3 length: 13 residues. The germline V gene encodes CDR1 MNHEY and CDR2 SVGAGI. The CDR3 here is CASERGDQETQYF. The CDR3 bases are TGTGCCAGCGAACGCGGGGACCAAGAGACCCAGTACTTC.

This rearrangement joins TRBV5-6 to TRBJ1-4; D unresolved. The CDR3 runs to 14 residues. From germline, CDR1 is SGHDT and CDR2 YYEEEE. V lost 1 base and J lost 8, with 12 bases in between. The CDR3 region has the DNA TGTGCCAGCAGCTTGAGTCCGAGGGAAGAAAAACTGTTTTTT. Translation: CASSLSPREEKLFF.

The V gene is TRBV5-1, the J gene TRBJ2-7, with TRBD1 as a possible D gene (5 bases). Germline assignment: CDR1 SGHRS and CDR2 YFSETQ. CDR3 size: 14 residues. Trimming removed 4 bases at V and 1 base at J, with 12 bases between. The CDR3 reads CASSPRTLSYEQYF. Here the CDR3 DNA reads TGCGCCAGCAGCCCGCGGACACTGTCCTACGAGCAGTACTTC. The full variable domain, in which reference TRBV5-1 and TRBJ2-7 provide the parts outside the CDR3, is KAGVTQTPRYLIKTRGQQVTLSCSPISGHRSVSWYQQTPGQGLQFLFEYFSETQRNKGNFPGRFSGRQFSNSRSEMNVSTLELGDSALYLCASSPRTLSYEQYFGPGTRLTVT.

CDR3 residues: CASTVPGRADTQYF. The CDR3 region has the DNA TGTGCCAGCACCGTCCCGGGGAGGGCAGATACGCAGTATTTT. The chain couples TRBV28 to TRBJ2-3, with 7 positions matching TRBD2. The CDR3 runs 14 residues. The germline CDR1 and CDR2 sequences are MDHEN and SYDVKM. Trimming cost V 7 bases and J 4 bases; bases outside gene matches: 8.

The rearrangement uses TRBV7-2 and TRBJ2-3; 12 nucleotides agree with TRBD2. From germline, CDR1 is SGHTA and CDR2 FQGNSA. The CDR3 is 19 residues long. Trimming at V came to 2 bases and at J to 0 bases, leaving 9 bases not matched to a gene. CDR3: CASSLKRGGLAGSTDTQYF. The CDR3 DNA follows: TGTGCCAGCAGCTTAAAAAGAGGAGGACTAGCGGGGAGCACAGATACGCAGTATTTT.

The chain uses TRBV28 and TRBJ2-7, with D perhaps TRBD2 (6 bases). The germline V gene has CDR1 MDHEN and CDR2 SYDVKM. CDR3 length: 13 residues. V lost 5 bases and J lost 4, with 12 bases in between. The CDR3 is CASSNLGGYEQYF. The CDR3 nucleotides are TGTGCCAGCAGTAACCTTGGGGGGTACGAGCAGTACTTC. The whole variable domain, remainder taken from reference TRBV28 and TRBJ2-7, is DVKVTQSSRYLVKRTGEKVFLECVQDMDHENMFWYRQDPGLGLRLIYFSYDVKMKEKGDIPEGYSVSREKKERFSLILESASTNQTSMYLCASSNLGGYEQYFGPGTRLTVT.

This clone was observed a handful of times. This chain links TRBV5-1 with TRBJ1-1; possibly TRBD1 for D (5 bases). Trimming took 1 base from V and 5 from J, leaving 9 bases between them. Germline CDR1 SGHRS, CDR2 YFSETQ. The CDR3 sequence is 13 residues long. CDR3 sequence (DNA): TGCGCCAGCAGCTTGCAGGGAGGAACTGAAGCTTTCTTT. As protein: CASSLQGGTEAFF. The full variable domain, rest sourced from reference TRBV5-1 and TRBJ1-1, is KAGVTQTPRYLIKTRGQQVTLSCSPISGHRSVSWYQQTPGQGLQFLFEYFSETQRNKGNFPGRFSGRQFSNSRSEMNVSTLELGDSALYLCASSLQGGTEAFFGQGTRLTVV.

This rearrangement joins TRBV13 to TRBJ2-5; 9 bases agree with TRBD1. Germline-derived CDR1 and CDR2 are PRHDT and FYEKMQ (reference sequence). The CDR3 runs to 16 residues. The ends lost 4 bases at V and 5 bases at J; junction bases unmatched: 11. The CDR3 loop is CASSSGTGREGETQYF. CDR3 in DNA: TGTGCCAGCAGCTCCGGGACAGGGAGGGAAGGGGAGACCCAGTACTTC.

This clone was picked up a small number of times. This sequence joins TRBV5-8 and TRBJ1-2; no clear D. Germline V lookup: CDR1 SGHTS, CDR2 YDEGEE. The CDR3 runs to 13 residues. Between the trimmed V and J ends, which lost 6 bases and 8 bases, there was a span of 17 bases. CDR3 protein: CASTALRRSGYTF. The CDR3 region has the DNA TGTGCCAGCACCGCTTTAAGGCGTAGCGGCTACACCTTC. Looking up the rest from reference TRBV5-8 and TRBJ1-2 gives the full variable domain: EAGVTQSPTHLIKTRGQQATLRCSPISGHTSVYWYQQALGLGLQFLLWYDEGEERNRGNFPPRFSGRQFPNYSSELNVNALELEDSALYLCASTALRRSGYTFGSGTRLTVV.

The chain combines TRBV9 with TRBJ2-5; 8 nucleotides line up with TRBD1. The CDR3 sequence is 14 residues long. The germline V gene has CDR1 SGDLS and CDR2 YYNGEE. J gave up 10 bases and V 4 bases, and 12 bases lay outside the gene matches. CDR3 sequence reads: CASSPRQGLGLQYF. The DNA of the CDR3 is TGTGCCAGCAGCCCTCGACAGGGGCTAGGTCTCCAGTACTTC.

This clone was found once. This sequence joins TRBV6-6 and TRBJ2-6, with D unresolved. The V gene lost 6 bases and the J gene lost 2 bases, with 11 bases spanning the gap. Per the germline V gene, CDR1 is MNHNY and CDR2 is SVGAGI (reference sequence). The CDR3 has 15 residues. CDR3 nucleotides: TGTGCCAGCAGCTATTCAAGTACTGGGGCCAACGTCCTGACTTTC. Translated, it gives CASSYSSTGANVLTF.

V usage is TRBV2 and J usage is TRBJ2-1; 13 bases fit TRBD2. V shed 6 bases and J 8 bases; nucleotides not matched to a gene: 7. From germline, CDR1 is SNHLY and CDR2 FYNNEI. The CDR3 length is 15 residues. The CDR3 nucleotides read TGTGCCAGCAGCGAGAGACTAGCGGGGGGCTATGAGCAGTTCTTC. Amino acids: CASSERLAGGYEQFF.

CDR3 region: CASRRGQIGNQPQHF. The CDR3 region has the DNA TGTGCAAGTCGCCGAGGACAGATAGGGAATCAGCCCCAGCATTTT. The chain uses TRBV12-2 and TRBJ1-5; the tabulated D call, TRBD1, remains unverified against the DNA. TRBV12-2 is shown as a pseudogene. The CDR3 is 15 residues long.

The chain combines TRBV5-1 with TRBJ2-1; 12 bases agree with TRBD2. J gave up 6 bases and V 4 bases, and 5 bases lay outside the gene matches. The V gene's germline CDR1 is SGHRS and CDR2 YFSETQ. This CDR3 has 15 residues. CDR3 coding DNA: TGCGCCAGCAGCGAGACTAGCGGGAGCGGCAATGAGCAGTTCTTC. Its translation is CASSETSGSGNEQFF.

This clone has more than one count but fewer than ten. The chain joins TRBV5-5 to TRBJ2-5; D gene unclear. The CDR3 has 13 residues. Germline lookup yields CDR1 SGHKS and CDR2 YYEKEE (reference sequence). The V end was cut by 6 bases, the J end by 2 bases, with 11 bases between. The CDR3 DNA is TGTGCCAGCAAGTATGCCGCGCAAGAGACCCAGTACTTC. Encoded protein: CASKYAAQETQYF.

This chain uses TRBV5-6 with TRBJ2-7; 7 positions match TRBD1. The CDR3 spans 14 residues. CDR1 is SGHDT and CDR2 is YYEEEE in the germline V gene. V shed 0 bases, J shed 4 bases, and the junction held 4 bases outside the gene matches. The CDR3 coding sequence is TGTGCCAGCAGCTTGGAAGGGGGCGGTTACGAGCAGTACTTC. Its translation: CASSLEGGGYEQYF. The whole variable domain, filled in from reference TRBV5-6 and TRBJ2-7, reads DAGVTQSPTHLIKTRGQQVTLRCSPKSGHDTVSWYQQALGQGPQFIFQYYEEEERQRGNFPDRFSGHQFPNYSSELNVNALLLGDSALYLCASSLEGGGYEQYFGPGTRLTVT.

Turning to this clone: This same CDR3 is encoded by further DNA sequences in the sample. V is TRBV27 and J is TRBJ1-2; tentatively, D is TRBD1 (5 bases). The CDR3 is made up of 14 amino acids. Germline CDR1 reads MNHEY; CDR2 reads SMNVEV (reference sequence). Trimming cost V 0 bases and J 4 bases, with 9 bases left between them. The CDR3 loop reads CASSLSGQGYGYTF. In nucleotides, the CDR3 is TGTGCCAGCAGTTTATCAGGGCAGGGCTATGGCTACACCTTC.

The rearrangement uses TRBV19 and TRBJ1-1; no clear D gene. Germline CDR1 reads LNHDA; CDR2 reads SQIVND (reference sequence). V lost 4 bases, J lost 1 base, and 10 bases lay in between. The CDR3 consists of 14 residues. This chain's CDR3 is CASSTTRRNTEAFF. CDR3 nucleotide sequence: TGTGCCAGTAGTACCACAAGGAGGAACACTGAAGCTTTCTTT.

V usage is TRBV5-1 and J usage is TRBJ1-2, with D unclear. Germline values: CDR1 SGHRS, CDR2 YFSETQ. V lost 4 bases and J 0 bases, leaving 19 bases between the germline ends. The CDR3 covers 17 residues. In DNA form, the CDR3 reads TGCGCCAGCAGCGGCCGGGGAGCCGTTACCTCTAACTATGGCTACACCTTC. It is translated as CASSGRGAVTSNYGYTF.